The entry that follows covers one T cell receptor (beta chain) sequence. Its target is unknown. The junction does not match germline at one end; this may be a read error. There are 14 residues in the CDR3. Breast cancer patients provided tissue from their axillary draining lymph nodes. TCRdb re-derived calls from the multiplex PCR reads in MiXCR, one entry per CDR3 protein. Counted here are 150,000 to 250,000 distinct CDR3 sequences, around a third occurring once; the ten biggest clones make up roughly 4%. This specimen belongs to a study of breast tumors, draining lymph nodes, adjacent tissues. The study, taken as a whole, reports: Most tumor T cells seemingly derive from lymph node, then expand in tumor. That most tumor T cells come from lymph nodes remained unproven. Tumors had less TCR diversity than lymph nodes, more than nontumor tissue. Tumor and nontumor repertoires were significantly more similar in luminal-like than in basal-like breast cancer.

The rearrangement joins TRBV12-3 or TRBV12-4 to TRBJ2-7; 9 positions match TRBD1. The sequence came from a female donor with breast cancer. Some clones in this sample may be carry-over from other donors' samples. The sequencing sample was made of axillary lymph node tissue. Written as DNA, the CDR3 is TGTGCCAGCATCGGCGGGACAGGGCCCTACGAGCTGTACTTC. It translates to CASIGGTGPYELYF.